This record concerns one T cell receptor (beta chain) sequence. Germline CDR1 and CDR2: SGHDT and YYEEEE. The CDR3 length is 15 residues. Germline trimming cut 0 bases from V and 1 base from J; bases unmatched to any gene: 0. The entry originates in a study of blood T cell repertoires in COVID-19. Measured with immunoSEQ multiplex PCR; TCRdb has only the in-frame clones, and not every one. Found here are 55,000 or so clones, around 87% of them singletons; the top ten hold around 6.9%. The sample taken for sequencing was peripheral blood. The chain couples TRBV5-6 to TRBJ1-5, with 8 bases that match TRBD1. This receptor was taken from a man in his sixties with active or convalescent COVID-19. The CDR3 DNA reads TGTGCCAGCAGCTTGGGACAGGGGAGCAATCAGCCCCAGCATTTT. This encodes CASSLGQGSNQPQHF.